One sample yielded the 20 T cell receptor beta chains listed below, sequenced in a study of shared clonotypes between healthy human individuals. Generated by immunoSEQ multiplex PCR, the TCRdb table keeps only in-frame clones and is missing some. Here the sample spans some 2,000,000 clones, just under 95% being singletons. Terminally differentiated effector memory CD45RA+ cells were left out of the naive CD8 fraction, which was CD45RO-negative and positively selected for CCR7. The sequenced sample was naive CD8+ T cells sorted from blood. These receptors all come from a man aged 18 to 29 in good health.

The chain links TRBV19 to TRBJ2-6, with D perhaps assigned TRBD1 or TRBD2 (5 bases each). The CDR3 length is 16 residues. V lost 9 bases to trimming and J lost 2 bases, with 17 bases between them. Germline V gene sequence: CDR1 LNHDA, CDR2 SQIVND (reference sequence). CDR3 in amino acids: CASHDGGWAGANVLTF. As DNA, the CDR3 is TGTGCCAGCCATGATGGGGGTTGGGCTGGGGCCAACGTCCTGACTTTC.

In regard to this clone: The sample contains more than one DNA sequence encoding this CDR3. The V call is TRBV9, the J call TRBJ2-5, with TRBD2 identical over 7 bases. CDR3 length: 14 amino acids. Germline lookup yields CDR1 SGDLS and CDR2 YYNGEE. The junction had 1 base not matched to a gene; V was cut back by 0 bases and J by 2 bases. CDR3 amino acids: CASSVAGGQETQYF. The CDR3 DNA follows: TGTGCCAGCAGCGTAGCGGGGGGACAAGAGACCCAGTACTTC.

The rearrangement links TRBV4-1 to TRBJ2-7; no reliable D call. The length of the CDR3 is 15 residues. V lost 3 bases and J lost 2, with 14 bases in between. Germline values: CDR1 MGHRA, CDR2 YSYEKL. As DNA, the CDR3 is TGCGCCAGCAGCCAGTCCTCGATCTACCCCTACGAGCAGTACTTC. Encoded protein: CASSQSSIYPYEQYF.

In regard to this clone: Other DNA sequences within the sample encode an identical CDR3. V gene TRBV27 combines with J gene TRBJ1-1; D remains ambiguous. The CDR3 contains 12 residues. V lost 5 bases to trimming and J lost 1 base, with 5 bases between them. From germline, CDR1 is MNHEY and CDR2 SMNVEV (reference sequence). The CDR3 sequence is CASSLPNTEAFF. As DNA, the CDR3 is TGTGCCAGCAGTCTACCGAACACTGAAGCTTTCTTT.

As to this clone: Other DNA sequences in the sample encode the same CDR3. V gene TRBV7-9 combines with J gene TRBJ1-6; D gene uncertain. The length of the CDR3 is 12 residues. Trimming removed 1 base at V and 9 bases at J, with 4 bases between. The germline V gene has CDR1 SEHNR and CDR2 FQNEAQ (reference sequence). Here the CDR3 reads CASSLGVSPLHF. The CDR3 nucleotides read TGTGCCAGCAGCTTAGGGGTTTCACCCCTCCACTTT. The variable domain in full, with the rest retrieved from reference TRBV7-9 and TRBJ1-6, is DTGVSQNPRHKITKRGQNVTFRCDPISEHNRLYWYRQTLGQGPEFLTYFQNEAQLEKSRLLSDRFSAERPKGSFSTLEIQRTEQGDSAMYLCASSLGVSPLHFGNGTRLTVT.

This chain uses TRBV4-3 with TRBJ2-3; 7 bases match TRBD2. The V gene's germline CDR1 is LGHNA and CDR2 YSLEER. V lost 3 bases, J lost 2 bases, and 5 bases stayed unmatched. The CDR3 has 15 residues. CDR3 in amino acids: CASSQTSLATDTQYF. In DNA, the CDR3 is TGCGCCAGCAGCCAGACTAGCTTGGCCACAGATACGCAGTATTTT.

This chain links TRBV6-1 with TRBJ2-7, with D maybe TRBD2 (6 bases). The CDR3 runs to 16 residues. The germline CDR1 and CDR2 sequences are MNHNS and SASEGT. The germline V and J ends were trimmed by 4 bases and 0 bases, with 16 bases remaining between them. The CDR3 bases are TGTGCCAGCAGTGCGAACTTAGCGGCCAGCTCCTACGAGCAGTACTTC. Its translation: CASSANLAASSYEQYF.

The gene calls are TRBV6-6 and TRBJ2-7, with 7 bases that match TRBD2. From germline, CDR1 is MNHNY and CDR2 SVGAGI (reference sequence). V lost 5 bases to trimming and J lost 2 bases; unmatched junction nucleotides: 6. CDR3 length: 14 residues. CDR3 residues: CASSDPGGTYEQYF. Written as DNA, the CDR3 is TGTGCCAGCAGTGACCCCGGGGGGACCTACGAGCAGTACTTC.

This rearrangement joins TRBV25-1 to TRBJ1-4, with D perhaps TRBD1 (5 bases). The CDR3 length is 15 residues. Germline assignment: CDR1 MGHDK and CDR2 SYGVNS. V was clipped by 2 bases and J by 4 bases, with 11 bases between them. The chain's CDR3 is CASSEPERGNEKLFF. CDR3 in DNA: TGTGCCAGCAGTGAACCAGAAAGGGGTAATGAAAAACTGTTTTTT.

The genes are TRBV7-2 and TRBJ2-7; 9 bases agree with TRBD1. The V segment lost 5 bases and the J segment 2 bases; nucleotides outside the gene matches: 10. The CDR3 sequence is 16 residues long. Germline V lookup: CDR1 SGHTA, CDR2 FQGNSA. The CDR3 DNA reads TGTGCCAGCAGCCCAACCGGGGGACAGGGAACCTACGAGCAGTACTTC. This codes for CASSPTGGQGTYEQYF.

The V and J genes are TRBV4-1 and TRBJ2-7; weak D call: TRBD1 (6 bases). The CDR3 is 13 residues long. V was cut by 5 bases and J by 5 bases, with 13 bases left in between. Germline values: CDR1 MGHRA, CDR2 YSYEKL. The CDR3 protein is CASSFRGSNEQYF. CDR3 bases: TGCGCCAGCAGCTTCAGGGGCTCAAACGAGCAGTACTTC.

The rearrangement links TRBV5-1 to TRBJ2-7, with D possibly matching TRBD2 (7 bases). Per the germline V gene, CDR1 is SGHRS and CDR2 is YFSETQ. Between the trimmed V and J ends, which lost 0 bases and 2 bases, there was a span of 12 bases. The CDR3 is 15 residues long. CDR3 sequence (DNA): TGCGCCAGCAGCTTGGAAATCGGGGGGCCCTACGAGCAGTACTTC. It specifies CASSLEIGGPYEQYF.

The V call is TRBV6-5, the J call TRBJ2-1; possibly TRBD2 for D (5 bases). The CDR3 consists of 12 residues. Trimming cost V 6 bases and J 10 bases, with 13 bases left between them. The germline V gene has CDR1 MNHEY and CDR2 SVGAGI. The CDR3: CASSPTSGEQFF. CDR3 sequence (DNA): TGTGCCAGCAGCCCTACTTCGGGGGAGCAGTTCTTC.

The chain joins TRBV29-1 to TRBJ2-1, with D possibly TRBD2 on 6 matching bases. Germline V CDR1 and CDR2: SQVTM, ANQGSEA. The CDR3 extends over 11 amino acids. Deletions cut 6 bases from V and 12 bases from J, with 15 bases between. CDR3 coding DNA: TGCAGCGTGTGGCTCGCCGGGGGGCAGTTCTTC. Protein product: CSVWLAGGQFF.

V is TRBV6-4 and J is TRBJ2-1; D remains unclear. Trimming took 9 bases from V and 5 from J, leaving 32 bases between them. From germline, CDR1 is MRHNA and CDR2 SNTAGT. The CDR3 spans 19 residues. CDR3 protein: CARAPESVNPTYPHNEQFF. The CDR3, as DNA: TGTGCCAGGGCCCCCGAGTCCGTGAACCCTACATACCCTCACAATGAGCAGTTCTTC.

In regard to this clone: Other DNA sequences in the sample encode the same CDR3. The V gene is TRBV6-5, the J gene TRBJ1-4; 8 positions agree with TRBD1. Per the germline V gene, CDR1 is MNHEY and CDR2 is SVGAGI. The V segment lost 4 bases and the J segment 2 bases; nucleotides outside the gene matches: 3. The CDR3 is 15 amino acids. CDR3 in DNA: TGTGCCAGCAGTTCAACAGGGGGGACTAATGAAAAACTGTTTTTT. It codes for CASSSTGGTNEKLFF.

V is TRBV7-9 and J is TRBJ2-2, with 8 bases aligning to TRBD1. In germline, CDR1 is SEHNR, CDR2 FQNEAQ (reference sequence). Trimming cost V 1 base and J 6 bases; bases outside gene matches: 4. The CDR3 is 15 amino acids. This CDR3 reads CASSLGTGLSGELFF. The CDR3 DNA is TGTGCCAGCAGCTTAGGGACAGGGTTATCCGGGGAGCTGTTTTTT.

The chain links TRBV5-1 to TRBJ2-2; 11 bases map to TRBD2. The trim removed 4 bases at V and 1 base at J, leaving 6 bases unmatched. The CDR3 extends over 17 amino acids. Looked up from germline, CDR1 is SGHRS and CDR2 is YFSETQ. The CDR3 spells CASSPHTSGRNTGELFF. CDR3 sequence (DNA): TGCGCCAGCAGCCCGCATACTAGCGGGAGGAACACCGGGGAGCTGTTTTTT.

Only one count was recorded for this clone. The V gene is TRBV5-1, the J gene TRBJ2-1, with 7 positions matching TRBD2. J gave up 4 bases and V 3 bases, and 10 bases lay outside the gene matches. CDR3 size: 16 residues. CDR1 is SGHRS, CDR2 YFSETQ, per germline. DNA for the CDR3: TGCGCCAGCAGCTCCGTACTTAGCGGGCGATACAATGAGCAGTTCTTC. Translating it yields CASSSVLSGRYNEQFF.

This chain uses TRBV27 with TRBJ2-2; D not certain. From germline, CDR1 is MNHEY and CDR2 SMNVEV (reference sequence). V was shortened by 2 bases and J by 6 bases, with 7 bases between the two germline ends. The CDR3 is 13 residues long. DNA for the CDR3: TGTGCCAGCAGTTTAGGAAACCCCGGGGAGCTGTTTTTT. Its translation: CASSLGNPGELFF.